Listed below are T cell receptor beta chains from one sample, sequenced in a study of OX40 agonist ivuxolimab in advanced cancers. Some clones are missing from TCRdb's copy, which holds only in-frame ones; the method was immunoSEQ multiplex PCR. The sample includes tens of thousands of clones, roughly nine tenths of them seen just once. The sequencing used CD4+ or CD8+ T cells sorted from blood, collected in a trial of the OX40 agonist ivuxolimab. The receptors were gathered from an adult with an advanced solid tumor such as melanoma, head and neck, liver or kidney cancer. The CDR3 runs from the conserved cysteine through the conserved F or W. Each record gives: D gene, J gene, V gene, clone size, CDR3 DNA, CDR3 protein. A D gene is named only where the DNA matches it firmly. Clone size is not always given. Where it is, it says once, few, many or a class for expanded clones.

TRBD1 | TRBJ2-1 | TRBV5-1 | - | TGCGCCAGCAGCTTGTCGGTGGACAGGCCCGCCAATGAGCAGTTCTTC | CASSLSVDRPANEQFF
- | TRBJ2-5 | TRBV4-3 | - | TGCGCCAGCAGCCAAGATAGGACAGTACGGGAGACCCAGTACTTC | CASSQDRTVRETQYF
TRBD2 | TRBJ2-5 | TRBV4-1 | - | TGCGCCAGCAGCCAAGATAATGGACTAGCGGGAGAGACCCAGTACTTC | CASSQDNGLAGETQYF
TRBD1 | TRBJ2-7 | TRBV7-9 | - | TGTGCCAGCAGCGCCCTCGGGACAGGGTTGGACGAGCAGTACTTC | CASSALGTGLDEQYF
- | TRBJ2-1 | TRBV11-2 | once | TGTGCCAGCAGCCCACCCCATGGGGATGAGCAGTTCTTC | CASSPPHGDEQFF
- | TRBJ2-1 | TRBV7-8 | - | TGTGCCAGCAGCTTAGGGGGGATGTTATACAATGAGCAGTTCTTC | CASSLGGMLYNEQFF
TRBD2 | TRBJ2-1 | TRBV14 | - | TGTGCCAGCAGCCTCCTAGCGGGAGTTTCCTACAATGAGCAGTTCTTC | CASSLLAGVSYNEQFF
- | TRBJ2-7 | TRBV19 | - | TGTGCCAGTAGTATAGGTAAGGGGGTCGGCGAGCAGTACTTC | CASSIGKGVGEQYF
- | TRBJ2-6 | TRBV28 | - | TGTGCCAGCAGTTGGGTGGGGTCTGGGGCCAACGTCCTGACTTTC | CASSWVGSGANVLTF
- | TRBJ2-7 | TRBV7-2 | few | TGTGCCAGCAGCCTTTCCTACGAGCAGTACTTC | CASSLSYEQYF
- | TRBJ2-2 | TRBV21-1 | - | TGTGCCAGCAGCAAAGCTTGGCAGGGGGCGAACACCGGGGAGCTGTTTTTT | CASSKAWQGANTGELFF
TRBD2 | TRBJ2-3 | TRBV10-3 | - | TGTGCCATCAGTGCGACTAGCGACAGCATAGATACGCAGTATTTT | CAISATSDSIDTQYF
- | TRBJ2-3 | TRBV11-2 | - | TGTGCCAGCAGCTTAGATGGCGCGCTAGATACGCAGTATTTT | CASSLDGALDTQYF
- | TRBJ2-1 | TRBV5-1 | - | TGCGCCAGCAGCTTGGGGGCGGGGAGCTCCTACAATGAGCAGTTCTTC | CASSLGAGSSYNEQFF
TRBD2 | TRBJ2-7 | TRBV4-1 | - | TGCGCCAGCAGCCCTCTAGCGGGAGGGGGCTACGAGCAGTACTTC | CASSPLAGGGYEQYF
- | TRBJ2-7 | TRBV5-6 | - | TGTGCCAGCAGCTTGGGGCAGTCCTACGAGCAGTACTTC | CASSLGQSYEQYF